The text below deals with one T cell receptor (beta chain). Assay used: immunoSEQ multiplex PCR; TCRdb lists only in-frame clones, some missing. The sample consists of roughly 250,000 clones, more than 60% of them appearing once. Germline lookup yields CDR1 GTSNPN and CDR2 SVGIG (reference sequence). With 3 bases removed from V and 7 bases from J, the gap between germline ends came to 16 bases. The CDR3 loop spans 14 amino acids. The sample comes from a study of blood T cell repertoires in COVID-19. The chain is built from TRBV30 and TRBJ2-1; D perhaps matches TRBD2 (7 bases). The source of this sequence is a woman between 40 and 50 years old with active or convalescent COVID-19. Sequenced input: peripheral blood. The CDR3 DNA follows: TGTGCCTGGAGCTTGTGGGGGGGGACAAATGAGCAGTTCTTC. It codes for CAWSLWGGTNEQFF.